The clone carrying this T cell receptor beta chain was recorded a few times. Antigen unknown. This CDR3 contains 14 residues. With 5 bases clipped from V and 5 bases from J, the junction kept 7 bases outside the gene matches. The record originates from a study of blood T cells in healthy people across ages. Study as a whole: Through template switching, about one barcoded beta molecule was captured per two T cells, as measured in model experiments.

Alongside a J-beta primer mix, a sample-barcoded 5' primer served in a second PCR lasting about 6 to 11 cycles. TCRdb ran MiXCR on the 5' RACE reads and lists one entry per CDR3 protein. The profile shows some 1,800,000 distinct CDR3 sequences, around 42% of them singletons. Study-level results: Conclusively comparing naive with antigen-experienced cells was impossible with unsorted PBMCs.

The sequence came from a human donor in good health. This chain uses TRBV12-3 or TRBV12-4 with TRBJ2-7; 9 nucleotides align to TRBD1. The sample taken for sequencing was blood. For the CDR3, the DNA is TGTGCCAGCAGTATGGGGACAGGGCAGGACGAGCAGTACTTC. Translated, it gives CASSMGTGQDEQYF.